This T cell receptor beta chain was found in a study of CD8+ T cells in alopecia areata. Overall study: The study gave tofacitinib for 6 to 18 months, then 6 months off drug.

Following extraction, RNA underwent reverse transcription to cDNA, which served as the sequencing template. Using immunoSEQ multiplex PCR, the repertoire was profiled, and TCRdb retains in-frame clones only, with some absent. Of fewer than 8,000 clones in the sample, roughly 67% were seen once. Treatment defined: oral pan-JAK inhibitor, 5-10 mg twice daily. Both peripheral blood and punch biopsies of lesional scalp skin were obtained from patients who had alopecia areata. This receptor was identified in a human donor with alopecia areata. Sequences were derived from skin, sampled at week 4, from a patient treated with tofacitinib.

The CDR3 region has the DNA TGTGCCAGTAGTATAGGAGGTGGCGGGGGGCCGAGCTCCTACAATGAGCAGTTCTTC. It is translated as CASSIGGGGGPSSYNEQFF. The rearrangement links TRBV19 to TRBJ2-1; TRBD2 agrees at 8 bases. In germline, CDR1 is LNHDA, CDR2 SQIVND (reference sequence). The CDR3 has 19 amino acids. The ends lost 1 base at V and 0 bases at J; junction bases unmatched: 11. The full variable domain, in which reference TRBV19 and TRBJ2-1 provide the parts outside the CDR3, is DGGITQSPKYLFRKEGQNVTLSCEQNLNHDAMYWYRQDPGQGLRLIYYSQIVNDFQKGDIAEGYSVSREKKESFPLTVTSAQKNPTAFYLCASSIGGGGGPSSYNEQFFGPGTRLTVL.